This T cell receptor beta chain was recovered during a study (dated 2017 in TCRdb). Describing the broader study: Sequence and structural analyses were applied in the study to characterize human CD8+ TCR repertoires that recognize immunodominant viral antigens.

Comment on this clonotype: Which antigen it targets is not known. The junction does not match germline at one end; this may be a read error.

Overall study results and their limits: According to the report, the CD8+ TCR repertoires were highly diverse, and those specific to different immunodominant viral antigens were distinct from each other.

CDR1 and CDR2 are read off the germline V gene (reference sequence) as LNHDA and SQIVND. The CDR3 starts with the cysteine, ends with the phenylalanine, and has 13 residues. The sequence is cut down to CDR3 DNA, 39 bases in frame from base 1. Sequencing was carried out with an Illumina HiSeq 2500. TCRdb trimmed the raw reads at Q25, called clones with MiXCR and kept productive beta chains. A single entry per CDR3 protein holds the most common genes and DNA from its merged rows. The sample records around 1,100 distinct CDR3 sequences, 41% of which are singletons. In total, the top ten clones hold about two thirds of the sample.

The sequence was obtained from a male donor. The sample comprised CD8+ T cells (not recorded whether cultured). The chain was built from TRBV19 and TRBJ1-1; the D gene is unclear. The CDR3 in this case is CAGSIGSGIEAFF. The sequence in DNA is TGTGCCGGTAGTATAGGGTCAGGAATTGAAGCTTTCTTT. With the portions outside the CDR3 filled from the reference TRBV19 and TRBJ1-1 genes, the complete variable region becomes DGGITQSPKYLFRKEGQNVTLSCEQNLNHDAMYWYRQDPGQGLRLIYYSQIVNDFQKGDIAEGYSVSREKKESFPLTVTSAQKNPTAFYLCAGSIGSGIEAFFGQGTRLTVV.